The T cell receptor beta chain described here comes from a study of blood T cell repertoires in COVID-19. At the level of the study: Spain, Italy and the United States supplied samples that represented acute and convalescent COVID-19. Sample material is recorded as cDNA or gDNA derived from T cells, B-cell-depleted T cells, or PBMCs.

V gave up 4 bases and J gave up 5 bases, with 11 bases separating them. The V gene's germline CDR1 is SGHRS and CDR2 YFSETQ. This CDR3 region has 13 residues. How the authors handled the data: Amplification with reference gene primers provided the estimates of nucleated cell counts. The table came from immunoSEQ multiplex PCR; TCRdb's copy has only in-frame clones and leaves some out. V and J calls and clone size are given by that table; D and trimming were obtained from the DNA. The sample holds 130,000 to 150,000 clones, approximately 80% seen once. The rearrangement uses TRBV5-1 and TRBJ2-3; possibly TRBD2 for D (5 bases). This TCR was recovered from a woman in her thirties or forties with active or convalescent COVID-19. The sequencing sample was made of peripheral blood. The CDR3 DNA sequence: TGCGCCAGCAGCGTATCGGGGAGAGATACGCAGTATTTT. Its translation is CASSVSGRDTQYF.